This T cell receptor beta chain derives from a study of lymphopenia after photon versus proton radiotherapy. Study-wide results and caveats: Better survival with proton therapy was suggested as possible, not demonstrated. Oligoclonal CD8+ Temra expansion after nadir drove photon patients' diversity drop. In patients who died, overall survival fell as post-nadir TCR diversity dropped more.

Data came from immunoSEQ multiplex PCR; TCRdb stores just in-frame clones and leaves some out. The table records around 70,000 clones, roughly 90% of them present only once. Trimming removed 8 bases from V and 8 bases from J; junction bases left unmatched: 12. CDR1 is SNHLY, CDR2 FYNNEI, per germline. This CDR3 region has 14 residues. As to this clone: As yet, its antigen is unknown.

This chain uses TRBV2 with TRBJ1-2; TRBD1 matches at 9 bases. This sequence was found in a woman between 70 and 85 years old with pancreatic cancer. Sequences were derived from peripheral blood, sampled from a patient treated with photon-based radiotherapy. CDR3 DNA: TGTGCCAGCGCTATCCAAACAGGGGGCGAAGGCTACACCTTC. Translation: CASAIQTGGEGYTF. Together with reference TRBV2 and TRBJ1-2, the CDR3 gives the full variable domain: EPEVTQTPSHQVTQMGQEVILRCVPISNHLYFYWYRQILGQKVEFLVSFYNNEISEKSEIFDDQFSVERPDGSNFTLKIRSTKLEDSAMYFCASAIQTGGEGYTFGSGTRLTVV.